What follows are 6 T cell receptor beta chains derived from one specimen sequenced in a study of blood T cell repertoires in COVID-19 (dated by TCRdb to between 2020 and 2021). Libraries came from the immunoSEQ multiplex PCR assay. TCRdb carries this immuneACCESS record with in-frame sequences only. Its versions omit some clonotypes, under half of them owing to an unresolved V gene in the studies checked, with the rest unexplained. This sample is represented by more than 65,000 clones; about 83% of them were singletons. 6.9% of the sample is held by the ten biggest clonotypes. Sequenced: peripheral blood. These receptor sequences come from a man younger than 45 with COVID-19, enrolled during active disease.

This rearrangement joins TRBV4-2 to TRBJ1-4; TRBD1 aligns across 10 bases. Trimming removed 0 bases from V and 5 bases from J; junction bases left unmatched: 9. The CDR3 is 18 residues long. CDR1 LGHNA and CDR2 YNFKEQ come from the germline V gene. The DNA of the CDR3 is TGTGCCAGCAGCCAAGATCGACAGGGGGCGATGGGGAATGAAAAACTGTTTTTT. It codes for CASSQDRQGAMGNEKLFF.

This chain connects TRBV4-3 to TRBJ2-6, with TRBD1 matching over 8 bases. The CDR3 totals 17 residues. Germline CDR1 is LGHNA and CDR2 is YSLEER. V was pared by 4 bases and J by 1 base, with 6 bases of the junction left unmatched. The CDR3 loop reads CASSRGQGESGANVLTF. The CDR3 nucleotides are TGCGCCAGCAGCCGCGGACAGGGAGAGTCTGGGGCCAACGTCCTGACTTTC.

V gene TRBV10-3 combines with J gene TRBJ1-2, with 11 bases matching TRBD1. There are 18 residues in the CDR3. Losses at the gene ends were 2 bases for V and 0 bases for J; bases not matched to a gene: 8. Germline-derived CDR1 and CDR2 are ENHRY and SYGVKD. CDR3: CAISEPGQGAEANYGYTF. The CDR3 nucleotides read TGTGCCATCAGTGAGCCTGGACAGGGGGCAGAAGCTAACTATGGCTACACCTTC.

The rearrangement joins TRBV9 to TRBJ2-3; 9 nucleotides align to TRBD1. Germline V gene data show CDR1 as SGDLS and CDR2 as YYNGEE. The CDR3 runs 16 residues. V lost 0 bases, J lost 3 bases, and 5 bases stayed unmatched. The CDR3 loop is CASSVGGTGYTDTQYF. The CDR3 DNA follows: TGTGCCAGCAGCGTAGGAGGGACAGGGTATACAGATACGCAGTATTTT.

The chain uses TRBV28 and TRBJ1-2; D is uncertain. This CDR3 is built from 13 residues. The V end lost 5 bases, the J end lost 7 bases, and 14 bases lay between the germline ends. Germline CDR1 MDHEN, CDR2 SYDVKM. CDR3 DNA sequence: TGTGCCAGCAGTGAGAAGTCCGCCCGTGGCTACACCTTC. Its protein is CASSEKSARGYTF.

The chain uses TRBV7-6 and TRBJ2-7; weak D call: TRBD1 (6 bases). The germline V gene encodes CDR1 SGHVS and CDR2 FNYEAQ. Trimming cost V 1 base and J 5 bases, with 12 bases left between them. There are 14 residues in the CDR3. The CDR3 spells CASSLGRGNDEQYF. CDR3 DNA sequence: TGTGCCAGCAGCTTAGGCAGGGGTAACGACGAGCAGTACTTC.